These 25 T cell receptor beta chains were all obtained from the same sample, sequenced in a study of blood T cell repertoires in COVID-19. Assay used: immunoSEQ multiplex PCR; TCRdb lists only in-frame clones, some missing. There are about 190,000 clones in the sample; around 80% occur only once, and 14% lies in the top ten. The sample taken for sequencing was peripheral blood. All receptors derive from a man aged 25 to 45 with active or convalescent COVID-19.

This clone was picked up a small number of times. The chain uses TRBV7-2 and TRBJ1-1; D is ambiguous. The V end lost 5 bases, the J end lost 0 bases, and 7 bases lay between the germline ends. The CDR3 length is 13 residues. Germline CDR1 SGHTA, CDR2 FQGNSA. This CDR3 reads CASSPRLNTEAFF. DNA for the CDR3: TGTGCCAGCAGCCCGCGGTTGAACACTGAAGCTTTCTTT.

The J gene is TRBJ2-1, the V gene TRBV27, with 7 bases identical to TRBD2. The length of the CDR3 is 15 residues. Looked up from germline, CDR1 is MNHEY and CDR2 is SMNVEV (reference sequence). The V gene end was trimmed by 2 bases and the J gene end by 7 bases; junction bases not matched to a gene: 8. CDR3 nucleotide sequence: TGTGCCAGCAGTTTACAGACACTGGGAGGGAATGAGCAGTTCTTC. Protein: CASSLQTLGGNEQFF.

The V call is TRBV3-1 (or the pseudogene TRBV3-2), the J call TRBJ1-2; possibly TRBD1 for D (6 bases). Germline V gene data show CDR1 as LGHDT and CDR2 as YNNKEL (reference sequence). V shed 4 bases and J shed 5 bases, with 14 bases lying between them. The CDR3 extends over 14 amino acids. The CDR3 loop reads CASSPSGGAYGYTF. In DNA form, the CDR3 reads TGTGCCAGCAGCCCCTCCGGGGGGGCATATGGCTACACCTTC.

The J gene is TRBJ2-3, the V gene TRBV29-1, with 13 bases fitting TRBD2. The CDR3 has 15 residues. Germline-derived CDR1 and CDR2 are SQVTM and ANQGSEA. V was clipped by 7 bases and J by 2 bases; unmatched bases: 6. The CDR3 protein is CSATGTSGTTDTQYF. CDR3 DNA: TGCAGCGCTACCGGGACTAGCGGGACCACAGATACGCAGTATTTT.

The chain has TRBV28 and TRBJ2-5, with 11 bases fitting TRBD2. This CDR3 region has 17 residues. CDR1 and CDR2 from the germline V gene are MDHEN and SYDVKM. Trimming at V came to 3 bases and at J to 4 bases, leaving 10 bases not matched to a gene. CDR3 in amino acids: CASSFSQVAGGRETQYF. The DNA of the CDR3 is TGTGCCAGCAGTTTTTCTCAGGTAGCGGGGGGGCGAGAGACCCAGTACTTC.

As for this clone: No DNA is shown, since the ends of the CDR3 on it are uncertain; the CDR3 is the one TCRdb lists. The chain recombines TRBV4-3 with TRBJ2-7; no check of the table's D call, TRBD1, against the DNA was made. The germline gives CDR1 LGHNA, CDR2 YSLEER. From its first to its last residue, the CDR3 has 20 amino acids. The CDR3 here is CASSQDFGSGQYYVSYEQYF.

This clone occurred once. The chain combines TRBV7-2 with TRBJ2-7; the match to TRBD2 covers 8 bases. After removal of 1 base from V and 6 bases from J, the junction contained 8 bases not matched to a gene. CDR1 SGHTA and CDR2 FQGNSA come from the germline V gene. The CDR3 is 15 amino acids. The CDR3, as DNA: TGTGCCAGCAGCTTAGGCGCGGGAGGAACGCTCGAGCAGTACTTC. Translation gives CASSLGAGGTLEQYF. Based on the CDR3 plus reference TRBV7-2 and TRBJ2-7, the full variable domain is GAGVSQSPSNKVTEKGKDVELRCDPISGHTALYWYRQSLGQGLEFLIYFQGNSAPDKSGLPSDRFSAERTGGSVSTLTIQRTQQEDSAVYLCASSLGAGGTLEQYFGPGTRLTVT.

This rearrangement joins TRBV19 to TRBJ1-4, with D unclear. The CDR3 consists of 19 residues. Trimming removed 0 bases at V and 0 bases at J, with 17 bases between. The germline V gene has CDR1 LNHDA and CDR2 SQIVND (reference sequence). The CDR3 reads CASSIDYRVSRSTNEKLFF. CDR3 DNA: TGTGCCAGTAGTATAGATTACCGAGTTTCCCGGTCAACTAATGAAAAACTGTTTTTT.

The chain employs TRBV10-1 and TRBJ2-1; TRBD2 aligns across 11 bases. CDR3 length equals 15 residues. Germline trimming cut 3 bases from V and 3 bases from J; bases unmatched to any gene: 1. Germline V CDR1 and CDR2: WNHNN, SYGVQD (reference sequence). The CDR3 loop is CASSEGLAGYNEQFF. CDR3 sequence (DNA): TGCGCCAGCAGTGAAGGACTAGCGGGCTACAATGAGCAGTTCTTC.

The chain links TRBV2 to TRBJ1-1; weak D call: TRBD1 (5 bases). Germline CDR1 and CDR2: SNHLY and FYNNEI. This CDR3 region has 14 residues. V gave up 1 base and J gave up 0 bases, with 6 bases separating them. The CDR3 bases are TGTGCCAGCAGTGAAGAGACAGTGAACACTGAAGCTTTCTTT. It codes for CASSEETVNTEAFF.

This chain links TRBV3-1 (or the pseudogene TRBV3-2) with TRBJ2-3, with D uncertain. Germline V gene data show CDR1 as LGHDT and CDR2 as YNNKEL (reference sequence). The CDR3 covers 18 residues. V was pared by 1 base and J by 3 bases, with 20 bases between. The CDR3 loop is CASSQASVPPLRTDTQYF. The CDR3 DNA reads TGTGCCAGCAGCCAAGCTTCAGTACCGCCCCTCCGAACAGATACGCAGTATTTT.

The chain has TRBV2 and TRBJ1-2; 7 nucleotides line up with TRBD1. This CDR3 comprises 14 residues. The V and J ends lost 2 bases and 4 bases, in that order; junction bases with no gene match: 4. Per germline, CDR1 SNHLY and CDR2 FYNNEI. The chain's CDR3 is CASSETTGPYGYTF. The CDR3 coding sequence is TGTGCCAGCAGTGAAACGACAGGGCCCTATGGCTACACCTTC.

The rearrangement uses TRBV18 and TRBJ1-6; TRBD1 matches 10 bases. In germline, CDR1 is KGHSH, CDR2 LQKENI. The CDR3 runs to 16 residues. V trimming: 0 bases; J trimming: 9 bases; junction bases outside the gene matches: 5. The chain's CDR3 is CASSPPGTGDRSPLHF. The CDR3 DNA reads TGTGCCAGCTCACCACCCGGGACAGGGGACCGTTCACCCCTCCACTTT.

The chain couples TRBV27 to TRBJ1-4; D is possibly TRBD1 (6 bases). There are 16 residues in the CDR3. Trimming left V 2 bases short and J 6 bases short, with 16 bases between. Per germline, CDR1 MNHEY and CDR2 SMNVEV (reference sequence). The CDR3 loop is CASSLGAGGTYEKLFF. As DNA, the CDR3 is TGTGCCAGCAGTTTAGGGGCGGGGGGCACTTATGAAAAACTGTTTTTT.

The V call is TRBV30, the J call TRBJ2-2; 10 positions agree with TRBD2. Germline V CDR1 and CDR2: GTSNPN, SVGIG (reference sequence). The CDR3 runs 14 residues. The V segment lost 5 bases and the J segment 5 bases; nucleotides outside the gene matches: 5. CDR3 residues: CAWSIAGGTGELFF. The CDR3 DNA follows: TGTGCCTGGTCAATAGCGGGAGGTACCGGGGAGCTGTTTTTT.

The V gene is TRBV11-2, the J gene TRBJ1-6, with TRBD1 identical over 8 bases. From germline, CDR1 is SGHAT and CDR2 FQNNGV. The CDR3 is 15 residues long. Trimming took 0 bases from V and 10 from J; bases not matched to a gene: 5. CDR3 in amino acids: CASSLETGEGSPLHF. The DNA for the CDR3 is TGTGCCAGCAGCTTAGAGACAGGGGAGGGATCACCCCTCCACTTT.

In DNA form, the CDR3 reads TGTGCCACAAGAGACAGGACGCAACGGAACACTGAAGCTTTCTTT. It translates to CATRDRTQRNTEAFF. V and J are TRBV6-5 and TRBJ1-1; D possibly corresponds to TRBD1 (6 bases). CDR1 and CDR2 (germline): MNHEY, SVGAGI. V was clipped by 10 bases and J by 1 base, with 19 bases between them. This CDR3 has 15 amino acids.

This clone is categorized as large. J is TRBJ2-6 and V is TRBV24-1; a possible D gene is TRBD2 (6 bases). V was pared by 4 bases and J by 0 bases, with 12 bases between. This CDR3 comprises 17 residues. Germline V gene data show CDR1 as KGHDR and CDR2 as SFDVKD. The CDR3 loop is CATSDAGRFSGANVLTF. The CDR3 bases are TGTGCCACCAGTGACGCGGGACGGTTCTCTGGGGCCAACGTCCTGACTTTC.

A remark on this clone: The sample carries other DNA sequences with the same CDR3. The rearrangement uses TRBV5-1 and TRBJ1-5; D unresolved. The germline gives CDR1 SGHRS, CDR2 YFSETQ. V was trimmed by 0 bases and J by 4 bases, leaving 8 bases between them. CDR3 length equals 14 residues. The CDR3 DNA sequence: TGCGCCAGCAGCTTGGGCGAGGGAAATCAGCCCCAGCATTTT. Protein product: CASSLGEGNQPQHF.

Notes on this clone: Germline is not matched at one junction end, which may reflect a read error. CDR3 sequence: CASSRKGQVNQKLFF. CDR3 in DNA: TGTGCCAGTAGTAGGAAGGGACAGGTTAATCAAAAACTGTTTTTT. J is TRBJ1-4 and V is TRBV19, with TRBD1 identical over 8 bases. CDR1 is LNHDA, CDR2 SQIVND, per germline (reference sequence). The CDR3 covers 15 residues.

The J gene is TRBJ1-2, the V gene TRBV5-6, with 8 bases identical to TRBD1. This CDR3 is built from 15 residues. Trimming at V came to 3 bases and at J to 3 bases, leaving 7 bases not matched to a gene. CDR1 and CDR2 from the germline V gene are SGHDT and YYEEEE. The CDR3 protein is CASSSLTGADYGYTF. The CDR3 DNA is TGTGCCAGCAGCTCCCTGACAGGGGCGGACTATGGCTACACCTTC.

This rearrangement joins TRBV14 to TRBJ2-2, with TRBD1 identical over 8 bases. The CDR3 consists of 16 residues. V lost 3 bases and J lost 1; bases outside the gene matches: 4. Germline lookup yields CDR1 SGHDN and CDR2 FVKESK. CDR3 nucleotide sequence: TGTGCCAGCAGCCACCGCGGACAGGGGAACACCGGGGAGCTGTTTTTT. It specifies CASSHRGQGNTGELFF.

The chain has TRBV6-2 or TRBV6-3 and TRBJ2-3, with unresolved D. This CDR3 is 15 amino acids long. Germline V gives CDR1 MNHEY, CDR2 SVGEGT. The V end lost 2 bases, the J end lost 2 bases, and 11 bases lay between the germline ends. CDR3 amino acids: CASSYSTLATDTQYF. The CDR3 region has the DNA TGTGCCAGCAGTTACAGCACCTTAGCCACAGATACGCAGTATTTT.

This clone was counted a few times. This rearrangement joins TRBV29-1 to TRBJ1-2, with D maybe TRBD1 (5 bases). There are 16 residues in the CDR3. The germline V and J ends were trimmed by 1 base and 7 bases, with 22 bases remaining between them. Per the germline V gene, CDR1 is SQVTM and CDR2 is ANQGSEA. CDR3 DNA: TGCAGCGTTGAAGGCCTAGGGGACTTTTCCTCTATTGGCTACACCTTC. Encoded protein: CSVEGLGDFSSIGYTF.

This clone came up once. V usage is TRBV9 and J usage is TRBJ2-1; 8 bases fit TRBD1. CDR1 is SGDLS, CDR2 YYNGEE, per germline. Germline trimming cut 4 bases from V and 5 bases from J; bases unmatched to any gene: 11. CDR3 length: 16 amino acids. This CDR3 is CASSISWTGLHNEQFF. The CDR3 region has the DNA TGTGCCAGCAGCATCTCCTGGACAGGGCTCCACAATGAGCAGTTCTTC.